This T cell receptor (beta chain) was recovered during a study of blood T cell repertoires in COVID-19. For the study at large: Specimens from acute and convalescent COVID-19 originated in the United States, Italy and Spain. T cells, B-cell-depleted T cells, or PBMCs provided the cDNA or gDNA that served as material.

As handled by the study authors: Nucleated cell counts were estimated from reference gene primer amplification. TCRdb's copy holds only in-frame clones and misses some; the assay was immunoSEQ multiplex PCR. V, J and clone size were drawn from that table, and D and trimming were deduced from the DNA. The sample consists of 180,000 or so clones, around four fifths of them appearing once. J gave up 4 bases and V 2 bases, and 1 base lay outside the gene matches. CDR3 length: 15 amino acids. Germline values: CDR1 MRHNA, CDR2 SNTAGT. Of note for this clone: With a much larger clone just one base away, this may be a read error.

The chain joins TRBV6-4 to TRBJ2-3; 12 nucleotides align to TRBD1. The sequencing sample was made of peripheral blood. This TCR came from a man between 35 and 55 years old who had recovered from COVID-19. The CDR3 sequence: CASSDGTGGADTQYF. CDR3 DNA: TGTGCCAGCAGTGACGGGACAGGGGGCGCAGATACGCAGTATTTT.